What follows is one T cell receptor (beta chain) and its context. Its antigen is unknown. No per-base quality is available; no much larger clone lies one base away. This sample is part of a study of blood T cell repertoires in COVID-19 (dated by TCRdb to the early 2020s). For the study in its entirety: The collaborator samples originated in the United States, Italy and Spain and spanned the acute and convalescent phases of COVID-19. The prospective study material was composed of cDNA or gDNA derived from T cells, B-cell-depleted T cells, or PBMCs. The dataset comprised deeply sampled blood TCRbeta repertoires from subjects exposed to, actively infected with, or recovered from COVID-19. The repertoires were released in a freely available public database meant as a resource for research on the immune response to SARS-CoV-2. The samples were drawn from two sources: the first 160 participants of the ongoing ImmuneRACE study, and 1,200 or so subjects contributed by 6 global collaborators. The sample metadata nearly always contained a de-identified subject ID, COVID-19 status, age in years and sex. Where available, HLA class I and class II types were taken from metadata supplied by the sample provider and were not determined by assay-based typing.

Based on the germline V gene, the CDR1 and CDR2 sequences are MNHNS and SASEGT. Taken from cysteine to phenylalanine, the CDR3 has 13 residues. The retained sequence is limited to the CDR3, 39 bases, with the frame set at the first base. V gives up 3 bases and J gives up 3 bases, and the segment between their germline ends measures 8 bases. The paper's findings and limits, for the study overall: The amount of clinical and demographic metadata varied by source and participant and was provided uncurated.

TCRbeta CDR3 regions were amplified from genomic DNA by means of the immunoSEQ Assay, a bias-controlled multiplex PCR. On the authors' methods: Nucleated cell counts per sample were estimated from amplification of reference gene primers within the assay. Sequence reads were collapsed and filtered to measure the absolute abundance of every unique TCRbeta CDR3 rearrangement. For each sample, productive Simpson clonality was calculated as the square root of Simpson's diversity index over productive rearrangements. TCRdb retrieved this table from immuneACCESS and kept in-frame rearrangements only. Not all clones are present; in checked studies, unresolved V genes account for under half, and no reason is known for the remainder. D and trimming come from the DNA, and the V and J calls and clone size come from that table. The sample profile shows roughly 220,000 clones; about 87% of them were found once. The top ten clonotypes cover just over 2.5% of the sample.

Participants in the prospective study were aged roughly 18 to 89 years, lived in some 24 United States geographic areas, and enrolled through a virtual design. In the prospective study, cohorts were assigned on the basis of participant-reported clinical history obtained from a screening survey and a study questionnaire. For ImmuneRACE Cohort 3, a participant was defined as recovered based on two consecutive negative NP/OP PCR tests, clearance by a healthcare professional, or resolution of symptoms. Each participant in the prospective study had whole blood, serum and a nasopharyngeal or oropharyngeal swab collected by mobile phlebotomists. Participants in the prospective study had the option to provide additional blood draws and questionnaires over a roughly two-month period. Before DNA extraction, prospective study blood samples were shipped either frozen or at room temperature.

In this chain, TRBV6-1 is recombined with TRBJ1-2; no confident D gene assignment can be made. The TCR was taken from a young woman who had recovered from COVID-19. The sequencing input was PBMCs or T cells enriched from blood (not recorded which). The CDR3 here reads CASSDTEYYGYTF. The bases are TGTGCCAGCAGTGATACAGAGTACTATGGCTACACCTTC.